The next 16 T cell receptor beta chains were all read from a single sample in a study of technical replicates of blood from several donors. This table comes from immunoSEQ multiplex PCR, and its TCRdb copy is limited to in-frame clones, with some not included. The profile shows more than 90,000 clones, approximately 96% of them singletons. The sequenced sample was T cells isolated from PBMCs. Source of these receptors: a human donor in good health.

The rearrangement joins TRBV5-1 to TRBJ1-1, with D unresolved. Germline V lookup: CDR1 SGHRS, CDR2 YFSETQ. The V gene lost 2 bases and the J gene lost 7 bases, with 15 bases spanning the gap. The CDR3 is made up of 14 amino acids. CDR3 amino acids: CASSFSRQRDEAFF. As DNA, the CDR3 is TGCGCCAGCAGCTTTTCACGGCAGAGGGATGAAGCTTTCTTT.

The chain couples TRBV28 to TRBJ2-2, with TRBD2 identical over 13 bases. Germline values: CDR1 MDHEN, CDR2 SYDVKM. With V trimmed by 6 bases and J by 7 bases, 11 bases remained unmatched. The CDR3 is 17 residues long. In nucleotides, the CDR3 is TGTGCCAGCAGCCTTATCGGACTAGCGGGAGTTAGCGGGGAGCTGTTTTTT. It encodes CASSLIGLAGVSGELFF.

The CDR3: CASSSPGQGKGSFF. The CDR3 nucleotides read TGTGCCAGCAGCTCACCGGGACAGGGGAAAGGGTCTTTCTTT. The gene calls are TRBV11-3 and TRBJ1-1; 10 bases line up with TRBD1. Looked up from germline, CDR1 is SGHNT and CDR2 is YENEEA. Trimming took 4 bases from V and 12 from J; bases not matched to a gene: 11. The CDR3 sequence is 14 residues long. Full variable domain (remainder filled in from reference TRBV11-3 and TRBJ1-1): EAGVVQSPRYKIIEKKQPVAFWCNPISGHNTLYWYLQNLGQGPELLIRYENEEAVDDSQLPKDRFSAERLKGVDSTLKIQPAELGDSAVYLCASSSPGQGKGSFFGQGTRLTVV.

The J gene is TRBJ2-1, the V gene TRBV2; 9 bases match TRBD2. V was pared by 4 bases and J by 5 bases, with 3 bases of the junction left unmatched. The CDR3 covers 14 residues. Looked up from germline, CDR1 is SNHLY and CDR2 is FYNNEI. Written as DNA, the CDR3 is TGTGCCAGCAGTGTGACTAGCGGTCACAATGAGCAGTTCTTC. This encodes CASSVTSGHNEQFF.

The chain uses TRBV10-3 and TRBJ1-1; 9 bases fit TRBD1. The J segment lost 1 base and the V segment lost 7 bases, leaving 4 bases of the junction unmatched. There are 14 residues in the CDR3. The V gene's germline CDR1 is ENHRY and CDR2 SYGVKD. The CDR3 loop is CAINAQGANTEAFF. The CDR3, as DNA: TGTGCCATCAATGCACAGGGGGCGAACACTGAAGCTTTCTTT.

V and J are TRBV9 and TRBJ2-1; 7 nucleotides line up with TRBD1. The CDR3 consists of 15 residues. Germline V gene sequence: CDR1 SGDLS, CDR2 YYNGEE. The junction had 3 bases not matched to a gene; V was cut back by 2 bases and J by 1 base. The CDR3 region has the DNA TGTGCCAGCAGCGTCGACAGGGTGTCCTACAATGAGCAGTTCTTC. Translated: CASSVDRVSYNEQFF.

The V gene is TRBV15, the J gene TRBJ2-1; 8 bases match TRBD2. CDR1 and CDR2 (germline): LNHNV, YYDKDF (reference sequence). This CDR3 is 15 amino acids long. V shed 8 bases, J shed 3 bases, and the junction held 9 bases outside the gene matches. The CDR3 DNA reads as TGTGCCACCGGCCCGGGACTAGGCTTCTACAATGAGCAGTTCTTC. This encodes CATGPGLGFYNEQFF.

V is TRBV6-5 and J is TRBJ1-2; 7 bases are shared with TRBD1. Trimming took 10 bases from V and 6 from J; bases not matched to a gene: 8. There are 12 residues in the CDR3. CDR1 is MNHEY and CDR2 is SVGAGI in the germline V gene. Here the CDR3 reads CATRQGNHGYTF. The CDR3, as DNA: TGTGCCACCAGACAGGGAAACCATGGCTACACCTTC.

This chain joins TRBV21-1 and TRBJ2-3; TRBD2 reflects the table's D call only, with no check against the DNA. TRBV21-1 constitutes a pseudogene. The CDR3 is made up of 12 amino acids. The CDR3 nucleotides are TGCCCGGGCGGGAGGGGAGGAGATACGCAGTATTTT. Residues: CPGGRGGDTQYF.

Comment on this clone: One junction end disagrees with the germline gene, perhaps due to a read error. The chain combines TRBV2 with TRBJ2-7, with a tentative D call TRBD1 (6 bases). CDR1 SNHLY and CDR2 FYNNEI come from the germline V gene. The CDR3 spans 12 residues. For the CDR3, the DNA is TGTGCCAGCAGTCGAATATTGACAGGCCAGCTTTTC. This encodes CASSRILTGQLF.

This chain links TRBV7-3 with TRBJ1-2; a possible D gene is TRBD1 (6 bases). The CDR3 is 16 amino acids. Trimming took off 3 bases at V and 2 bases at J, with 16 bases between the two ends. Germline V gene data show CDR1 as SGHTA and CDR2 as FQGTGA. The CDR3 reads CASSFGQTFINYGYTF. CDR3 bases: TGTGCCAGCAGCTTCGGACAGACCTTTATAAACTATGGCTACACCTTC.

The CDR3 DNA is TGCGCCAGCAGCTTGTTTACCGGGAACACTGAAGCTTTCTTT. Protein sequence: CASSLFTGNTEAFF. V and J are TRBV5-1 and TRBJ1-1; D call uncertain. The V end was cut by 1 base, the J end by 1 base, with 8 bases between. This CDR3 spans 14 amino acids. Germline V gives CDR1 SGHRS, CDR2 YFSETQ.

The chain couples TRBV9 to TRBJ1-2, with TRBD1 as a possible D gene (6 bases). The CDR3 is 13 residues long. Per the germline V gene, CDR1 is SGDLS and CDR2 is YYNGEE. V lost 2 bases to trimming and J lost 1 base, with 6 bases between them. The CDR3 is CASSVDSNYGYTF. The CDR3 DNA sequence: TGTGCCAGCAGCGTGGACAGTAACTATGGCTACACCTTC.

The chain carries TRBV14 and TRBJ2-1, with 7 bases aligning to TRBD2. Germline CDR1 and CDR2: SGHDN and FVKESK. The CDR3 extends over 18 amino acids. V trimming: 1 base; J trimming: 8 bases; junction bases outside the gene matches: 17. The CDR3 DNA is TGTGCCAGCAGCCAAGTCGGTTCTCGGGACTACATCGTCGATGAGCAGTTCTTC. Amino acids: CASSQVGSRDYIVDEQFF.

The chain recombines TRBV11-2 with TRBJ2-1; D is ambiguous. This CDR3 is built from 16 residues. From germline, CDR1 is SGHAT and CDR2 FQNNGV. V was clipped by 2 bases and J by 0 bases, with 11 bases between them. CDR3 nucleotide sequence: TGTGCCAGCAGCTTAAGTCTCCTGAGCTCCTACAATGAGCAGTTCTTC. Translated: CASSLSLLSSYNEQFF.

The CDR3 region has the DNA TGTGCCAGCAGTTACGTCTTAACAGTGGGGAACACTGAAGCTTTCTTT. This translates into CASSYVLTVGNTEAFF. The chain links TRBV28 to TRBJ1-1, with unresolved D. CDR3 length: 16 residues. Germline assignment: CDR1 MDHEN and CDR2 SYDVKM. Trimming cost V 4 bases and J 1 base, with 16 bases left between them.